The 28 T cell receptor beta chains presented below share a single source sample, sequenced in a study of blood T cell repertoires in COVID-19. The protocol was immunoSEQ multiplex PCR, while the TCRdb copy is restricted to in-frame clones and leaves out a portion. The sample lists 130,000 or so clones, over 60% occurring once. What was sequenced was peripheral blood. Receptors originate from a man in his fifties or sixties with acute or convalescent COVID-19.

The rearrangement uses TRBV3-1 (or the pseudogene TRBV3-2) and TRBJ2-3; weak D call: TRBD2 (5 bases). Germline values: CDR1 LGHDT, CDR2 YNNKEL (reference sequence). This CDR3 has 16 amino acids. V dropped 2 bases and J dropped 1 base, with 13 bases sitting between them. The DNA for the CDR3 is TGTGCCAGCAGCCAAAGTGAGGGTTCCCGCACAGATACGCAGTATTTT. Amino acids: CASSQSEGSRTDTQYF.

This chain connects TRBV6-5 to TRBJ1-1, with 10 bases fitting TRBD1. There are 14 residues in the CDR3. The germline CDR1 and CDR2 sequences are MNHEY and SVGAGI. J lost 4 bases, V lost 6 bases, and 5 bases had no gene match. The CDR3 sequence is CASSRDRGGTEAFF. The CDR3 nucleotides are TGTGCCAGCAGCCGGGACAGGGGCGGCACTGAAGCTTTCTTT.

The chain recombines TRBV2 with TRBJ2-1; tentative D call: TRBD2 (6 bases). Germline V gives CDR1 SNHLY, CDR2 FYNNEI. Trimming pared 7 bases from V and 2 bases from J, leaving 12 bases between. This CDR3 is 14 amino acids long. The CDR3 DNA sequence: TGTGCCAGCATGTTGGAGGGGACCTACAATGAGCAGTTCTTC. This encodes CASMLEGTYNEQFF. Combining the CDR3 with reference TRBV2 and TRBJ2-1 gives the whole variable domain EPEVTQTPSHQVTQMGQEVILRCVPISNHLYFYWYRQILGQKVEFLVSFYNNEISEKSEIFDDQFSVERPDGSNFTLKIRSTKLEDSAMYFCASMLEGTYNEQFFGPGTRLTVL.

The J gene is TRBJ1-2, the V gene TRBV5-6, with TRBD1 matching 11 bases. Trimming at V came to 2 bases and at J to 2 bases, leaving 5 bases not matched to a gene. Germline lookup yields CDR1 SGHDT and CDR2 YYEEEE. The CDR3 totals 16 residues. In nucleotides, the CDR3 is TGTGCCAGCAGCTTTGGACAGGGGGCCTTAAACTATGGCTACACCTTC. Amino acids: CASSFGQGALNYGYTF.

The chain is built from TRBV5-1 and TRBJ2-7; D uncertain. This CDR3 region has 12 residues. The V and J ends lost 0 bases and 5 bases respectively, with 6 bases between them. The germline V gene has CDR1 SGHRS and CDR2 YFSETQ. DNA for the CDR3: TGCGCCAGCAGCTTGGGCCGAGACGAGCAGTACGTC. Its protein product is CASSLGRDEQYV.

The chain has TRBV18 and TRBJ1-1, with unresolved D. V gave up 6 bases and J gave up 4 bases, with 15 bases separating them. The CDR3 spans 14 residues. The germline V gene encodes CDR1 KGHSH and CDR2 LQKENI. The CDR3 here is CASSADRRGTEAFF. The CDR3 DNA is TGTGCCAGCTCCGCCGACCGGCGCGGCACTGAAGCTTTCTTT.

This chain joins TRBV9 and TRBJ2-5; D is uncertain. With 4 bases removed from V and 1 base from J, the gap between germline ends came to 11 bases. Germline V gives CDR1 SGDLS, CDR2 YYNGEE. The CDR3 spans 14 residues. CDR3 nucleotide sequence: TGTGCCAGCAGCCCTAACGTCGTCCAAGAGACCCAGTACTTC. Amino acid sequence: CASSPNVVQETQYF.

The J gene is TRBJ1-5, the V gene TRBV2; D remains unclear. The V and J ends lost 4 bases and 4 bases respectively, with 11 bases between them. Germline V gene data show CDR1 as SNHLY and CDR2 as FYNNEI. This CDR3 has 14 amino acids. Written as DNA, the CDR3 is TGTGCCAGCAGTGCGCACTCAGGAAATCAGCCCCAGCATTTT. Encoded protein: CASSAHSGNQPQHF.

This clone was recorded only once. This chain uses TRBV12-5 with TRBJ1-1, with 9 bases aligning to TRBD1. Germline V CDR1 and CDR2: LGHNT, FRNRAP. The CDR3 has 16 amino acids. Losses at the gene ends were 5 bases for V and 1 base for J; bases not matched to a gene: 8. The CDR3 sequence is CASGLWTGDPNTEAFF. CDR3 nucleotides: TGTGCTAGTGGTCTATGGACAGGGGACCCGAACACTGAAGCTTTCTTT.

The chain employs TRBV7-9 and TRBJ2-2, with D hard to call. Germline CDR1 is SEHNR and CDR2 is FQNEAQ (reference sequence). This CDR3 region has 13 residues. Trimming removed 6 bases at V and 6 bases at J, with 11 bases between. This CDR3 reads CASSILAPGELFF. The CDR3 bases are TGTGCCAGCAGTATCTTGGCTCCCGGGGAGCTGTTTTTT.

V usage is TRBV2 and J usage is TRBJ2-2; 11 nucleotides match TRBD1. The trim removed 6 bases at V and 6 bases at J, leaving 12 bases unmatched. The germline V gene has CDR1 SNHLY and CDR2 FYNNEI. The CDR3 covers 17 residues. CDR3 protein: CASSETIPGQGAGELFF. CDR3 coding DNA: TGTGCCAGCAGCGAAACAATACCGGGACAGGGGGCCGGGGAGCTGTTTTTT.

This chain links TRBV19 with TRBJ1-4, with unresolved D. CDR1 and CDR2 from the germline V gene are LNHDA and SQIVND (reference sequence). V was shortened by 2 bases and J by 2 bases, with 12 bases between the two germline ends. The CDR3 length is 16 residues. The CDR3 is CASSIRGASTNEKLFF. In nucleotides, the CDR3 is TGTGCCAGTAGTATAAGAGGCGCTTCCACTAATGAAAAACTGTTTTTT. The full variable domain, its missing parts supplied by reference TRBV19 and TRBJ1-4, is DGGITQSPKYLFRKEGQNVTLSCEQNLNHDAMYWYRQDPGQGLRLIYYSQIVNDFQKGDIAEGYSVSREKKESFPLTVTSAQKNPTAFYLCASSIRGASTNEKLFFGSGTQLSVL.

In nucleotides, the CDR3 is TGTGCCAGCAGTGACCCGAAGCAGGGAGGCTACACCTTC. Protein sequence: CASSDPKQGGYTF. The chain couples TRBV28 to TRBJ1-2; possible D gene TRBD1, 5 bases. CDR3 length: 13 amino acids. Trimming removed 5 bases at V and 8 bases at J, with 15 bases between. Germline CDR1 is MDHEN and CDR2 is SYDVKM.

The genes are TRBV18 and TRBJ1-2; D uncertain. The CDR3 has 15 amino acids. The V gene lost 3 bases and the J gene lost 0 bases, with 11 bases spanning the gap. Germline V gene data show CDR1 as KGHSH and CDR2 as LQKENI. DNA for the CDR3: TGTGCCAGCTCACCGATGACGGGGACTAACTATGGCTACACCTTC. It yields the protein CASSPMTGTNYGYTF.

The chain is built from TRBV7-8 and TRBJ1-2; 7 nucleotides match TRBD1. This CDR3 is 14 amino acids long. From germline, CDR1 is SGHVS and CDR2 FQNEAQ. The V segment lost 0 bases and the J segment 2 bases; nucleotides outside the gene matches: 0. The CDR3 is CASSLAGQNYGYTF. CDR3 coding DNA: TGTGCCAGCAGCTTAGCGGGACAGAACTATGGCTACACCTTC.

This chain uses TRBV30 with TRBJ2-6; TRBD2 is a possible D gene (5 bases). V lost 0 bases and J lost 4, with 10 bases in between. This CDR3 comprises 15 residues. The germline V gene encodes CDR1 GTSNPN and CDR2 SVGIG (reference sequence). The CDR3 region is CAWSVGGYGANVLTF. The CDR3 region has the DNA TGTGCCTGGAGTGTTGGAGGCTACGGGGCCAACGTCCTGACTTTC.

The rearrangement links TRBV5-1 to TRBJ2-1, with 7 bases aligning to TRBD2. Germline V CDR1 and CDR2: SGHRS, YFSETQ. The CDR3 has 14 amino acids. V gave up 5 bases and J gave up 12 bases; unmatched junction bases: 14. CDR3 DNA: TGCGCCAGCAGTTCGGACGGGGGGTTGCGTGGGCAGTTCTTC. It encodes CASSSDGGLRGQFF. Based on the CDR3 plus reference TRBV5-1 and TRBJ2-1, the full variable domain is KAGVTQTPRYLIKTRGQQVTLSCSPISGHRSVSWYQQTPGQGLQFLFEYFSETQRNKGNFPGRFSGRQFSNSRSEMNVSTLELGDSALYLCASSSDGGLRGQFFGPGTRLTVL.

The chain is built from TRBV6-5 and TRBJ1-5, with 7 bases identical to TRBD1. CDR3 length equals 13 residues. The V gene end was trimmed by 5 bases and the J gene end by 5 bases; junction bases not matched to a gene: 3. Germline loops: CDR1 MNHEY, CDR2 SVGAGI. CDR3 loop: CASSNRGDQPQHF. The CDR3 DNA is TGTGCCAGCAGTAACAGGGGAGATCAGCCCCAGCATTTT.

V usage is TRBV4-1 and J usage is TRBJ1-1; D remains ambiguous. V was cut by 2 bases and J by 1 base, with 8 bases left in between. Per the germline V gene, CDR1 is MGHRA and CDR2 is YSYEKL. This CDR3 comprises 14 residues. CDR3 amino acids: CASSQTPGNTEAFF. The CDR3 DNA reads TGCGCCAGCAGCCAAACCCCGGGGAACACTGAAGCTTTCTTT.

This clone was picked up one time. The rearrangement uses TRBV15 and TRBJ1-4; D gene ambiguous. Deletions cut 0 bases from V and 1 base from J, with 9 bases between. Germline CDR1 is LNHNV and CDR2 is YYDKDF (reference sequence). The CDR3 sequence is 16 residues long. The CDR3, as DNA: TGTGCCACCAGCAGAGATTGGTCAGGAACTAATGAAAAACTGTTTTTT. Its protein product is CATSRDWSGTNEKLFF.

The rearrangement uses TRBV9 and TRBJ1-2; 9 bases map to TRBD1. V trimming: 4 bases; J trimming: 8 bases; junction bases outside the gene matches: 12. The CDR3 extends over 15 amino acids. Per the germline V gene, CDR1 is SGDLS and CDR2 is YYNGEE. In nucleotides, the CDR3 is TGTGCCAGCAGCCCACAGACAGGGGGGTATCAGGGCTACACCTTC. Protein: CASSPQTGGYQGYTF.

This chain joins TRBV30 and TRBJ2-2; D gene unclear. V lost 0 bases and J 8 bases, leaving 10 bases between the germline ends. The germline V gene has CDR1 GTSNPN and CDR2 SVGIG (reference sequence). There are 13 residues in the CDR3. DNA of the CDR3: TGTGCCTGGAGTGTATCTACCTCGGGGGAGCTGTTTTTT. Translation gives CAWSVSTSGELFF.

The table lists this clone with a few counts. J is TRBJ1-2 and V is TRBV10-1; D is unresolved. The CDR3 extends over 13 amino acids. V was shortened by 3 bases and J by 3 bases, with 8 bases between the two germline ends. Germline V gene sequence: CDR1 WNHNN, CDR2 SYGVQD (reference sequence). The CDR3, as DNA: TGCGCCAGCAGTGAATGGCGGGACTATGGCTACACCTTC. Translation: CASSEWRDYGYTF.

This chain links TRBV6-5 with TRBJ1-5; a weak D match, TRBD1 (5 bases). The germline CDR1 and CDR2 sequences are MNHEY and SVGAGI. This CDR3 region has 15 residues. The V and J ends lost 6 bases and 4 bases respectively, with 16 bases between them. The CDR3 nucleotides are TGTGCCAGCAGGAGATCCACGGGGGTAAATCAGCCCCAGCATTTT. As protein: CASRRSTGVNQPQHF.

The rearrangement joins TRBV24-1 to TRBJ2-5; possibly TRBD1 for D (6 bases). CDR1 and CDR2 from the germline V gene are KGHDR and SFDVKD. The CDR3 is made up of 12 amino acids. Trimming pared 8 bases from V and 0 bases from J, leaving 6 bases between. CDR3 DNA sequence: TGTGCCACCAAGGGGGACCAAGAGACCCAGTACTTC. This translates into CATKGDQETQYF.

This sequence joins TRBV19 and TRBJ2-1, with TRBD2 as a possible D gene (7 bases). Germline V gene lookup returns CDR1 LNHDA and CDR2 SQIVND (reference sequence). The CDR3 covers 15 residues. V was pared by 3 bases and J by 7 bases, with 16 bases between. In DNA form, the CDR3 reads TGTGCCAGTAGTATTTGGGGGGGGGCTAAAAATGAGCAGTTCTTC. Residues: CASSIWGGAKNEQFF.

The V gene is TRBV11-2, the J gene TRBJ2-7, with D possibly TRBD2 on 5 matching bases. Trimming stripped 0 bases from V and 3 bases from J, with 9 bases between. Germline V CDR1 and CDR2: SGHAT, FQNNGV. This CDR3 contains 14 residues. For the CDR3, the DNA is TGTGCCAGCAGCTTAGAGAGAGGGTACTACGAGCAGTACGTC. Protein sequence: CASSLERGYYEQYV.

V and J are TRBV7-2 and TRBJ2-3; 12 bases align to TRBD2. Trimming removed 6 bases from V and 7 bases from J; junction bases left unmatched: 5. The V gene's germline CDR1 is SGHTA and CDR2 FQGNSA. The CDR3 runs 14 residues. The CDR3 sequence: CASSSGLAGNTQYF. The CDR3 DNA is TGTGCCAGCAGTTCCGGACTAGCGGGGAATACGCAGTATTTT.